A single sample is the source of the 27 T cell receptor beta chains below, sequenced in a study of CD8 T cells in Susac syndrome. RNA, at roughly 0.45 to 1 ug, was reverse transcribed with random hexamers. Each CDR3 protein gets one entry after TCRdb re-called the immunoSEQ multiplex PCR reads with MiXCR. The sample carries 130,000 to 150,000 distinct CDR3 sequences, approximately 93% recorded once. The sample consisted of CD4+ T cells from PBMCs. These receptors all stem from a human donor in good health.

This chain connects TRBV6-1 to TRBJ1-2, with TRBD1 matching 10 bases. CDR3 size: 16 residues. Germline loops: CDR1 MNHNS, CDR2 SASEGT. Unmatched junction bases numbered 12, after V lost 7 bases and J lost 4 bases. The CDR3 region is CASTGGDRGVFYGYTF. Here the CDR3 DNA reads TGTGCCAGCACCGGGGGGGACAGGGGCGTCTTCTATGGCTACACCTTC.

V gene TRBV12-3 or TRBV12-4 combines with J gene TRBJ2-1; 12 positions match TRBD2. The CDR3 is 16 amino acids. Germline trimming cut 2 bases from V and 7 bases from J; bases unmatched to any gene: 6. This CDR3 reads CASSLRLAGVRNEQFF. The DNA for the CDR3 is TGTGCCAGCAGTTTACGACTAGCGGGAGTTCGTAATGAGCAGTTCTTC.

This clonotype was seen once. The chain employs TRBV9 and TRBJ2-1; TRBD2 matches 8 bases. The CDR3 is 17 amino acids. V was clipped by 0 bases and J by 0 bases; unmatched bases: 5. Germline V lookup: CDR1 SGDLS, CDR2 YYNGEE. CDR3: CASSVDGGVSSYNEQFF. CDR3 nucleotides: TGTGCCAGCAGCGTAGACGGGGGGGTAAGCTCCTACAATGAGCAGTTCTTC.

The chain recombines TRBV9 with TRBJ2-1; maybe TRBD2 (6 bases). V lost 0 bases to trimming and J lost 1 base, with 17 bases between them. This CDR3 has 18 residues. Germline values: CDR1 SGDLS, CDR2 YYNGEE. The CDR3 loop is CASSVDPLSGLSYNEQFF. The CDR3 DNA reads as TGTGCCAGCAGCGTAGACCCCCTGAGCGGGCTATCCTACAATGAGCAGTTCTTC.

The genes are TRBV4-2 and TRBJ1-5; unclear D gene. There are 15 residues in the CDR3. V gave up 4 bases and J gave up 6 bases, with 16 bases separating them. The germline V gene has CDR1 LGHNA and CDR2 YNFKEQ. CDR3: CASSLTMGRGQPQHF. The CDR3, as DNA: TGTGCCAGCAGCCTTACAATGGGGAGAGGTCAGCCCCAGCATTTT.

This chain connects TRBV12-3 or TRBV12-4 to TRBJ1-1; D might be TRBD1 (6 bases). With 2 bases removed from V and 12 bases from J, the gap between germline ends came to 16 bases. CDR3 length: 13 amino acids. In DNA, the CDR3 is TGTGCCAGCAGTTTAAGCGGAGTCAGGGGAACTTTCTTT. Its translation is CASSLSGVRGTFF.

This chain connects TRBV10-3 to TRBJ2-7; D tentatively reads TRBD1 or TRBD2 (6 bases each). The ends were cut back, 1 base at V and 5 bases at J, with 12 bases in the middle. CDR3 length: 14 amino acids. Germline lookup yields CDR1 ENHRY and CDR2 SYGVKD. The CDR3 here is CAISELAEGDEQYF. The DNA for the CDR3 is TGTGCCATCAGTGAGTTAGCGGAGGGGGACGAGCAGTACTTC.

The V call is TRBV4-1, the J call TRBJ2-3, with D perhaps TRBD2 (6 bases). Germline CDR1 is MGHRA and CDR2 is YSYEKL. The ends were cut back, 4 bases at V and 4 bases at J, with 18 bases in the middle. This CDR3 is 16 amino acids long. Here the CDR3 reads CASSPRDLLPADTQYF. The CDR3 nucleotides read TGCGCCAGCAGCCCCCGGGACTTACTCCCGGCAGATACGCAGTATTTT.

The chain uses TRBV20-1 and TRBJ2-7; maybe TRBD1 (5 bases). Looked up from germline, CDR1 is DFQATT and CDR2 is SNEGSKA (reference sequence). Trimming stripped 0 bases from V and 2 bases from J, with 8 bases between. The CDR3 extends over 13 amino acids. CDR3 nucleotides: TGCAGTGCTAGAGATGACAGCGCCTACGAGCAGTACTTC. It encodes CSARDDSAYEQYF.

The CDR3 here is CASSLARRKTNEKLFF. CDR3 DNA sequence: TGTGCCAGCAGCTTAGCGCGGAGGAAAACTAATGAAAAACTGTTTTTT. The genes are TRBV7-6 and TRBJ1-4; D is unresolved. Germline lookup yields CDR1 SGHVS and CDR2 FNYEAQ. Trimming took off 0 bases at V and 1 base at J, with 9 bases between the two ends. This CDR3 spans 16 amino acids.

The chain employs TRBV10-3 and TRBJ1-2; the D is unclear. Germline CDR1 ENHRY, CDR2 SYGVKD. This CDR3 contains 14 residues. Trimming cost V 3 bases and J 8 bases, with 16 bases left between them. The CDR3 DNA follows: TGTGCCATCAGTGATGGCCCAATGGGAAAAGGCTACACCTTC. It yields the protein CAISDGPMGKGYTF.

The chain couples TRBV2 to TRBJ2-1; 13 bases fit TRBD2. The V and J ends lost 7 bases and 1 base, in that order; junction bases with no gene match: 16. Germline CDR1 reads SNHLY; CDR2 reads FYNNEI. CDR3 length: 20 residues. Here the CDR3 reads CASTLRGLAGVGASYNEQFF. CDR3 sequence (DNA): TGTGCCAGCACTTTGAGAGGACTAGCGGGAGTAGGAGCTTCCTACAATGAGCAGTTCTTC.

The chain couples TRBV29-1 to TRBJ2-5, with TRBD1 as a possible D gene (5 bases). The CDR3 is made up of 12 amino acids. Germline V gene sequence: CDR1 SQVTM, CDR2 ANQGSEA. Trimming cost V 5 bases and J 5 bases, with 12 bases left between them. This CDR3 reads CSVRAGRETQYF. The CDR3 nucleotides are TGCAGCGTTCGGGCAGGGCGGGAGACCCAGTACTTC.

The gene calls are TRBV6-6 and TRBJ2-2, with unresolved D. The CDR3 is 15 residues long. The germline gives CDR1 MNHNY, CDR2 SVGAGI (reference sequence). V lost 4 bases to trimming and J lost 1 base, with 10 bases between them. The CDR3 sequence is CASSFTIKNTGELFF. DNA of the CDR3: TGTGCCAGCAGTTTCACTATAAAGAACACCGGGGAGCTGTTTTTT.

This chain links TRBV18 with TRBJ1-1; 9 bases agree with TRBD1. Germline lookup yields CDR1 KGHSH and CDR2 LQKENI. The CDR3 runs to 14 residues. The ends lost 4 bases at V and 3 bases at J; junction bases unmatched: 3. CDR3 in amino acids: CASSRGQGDTEAFF. The CDR3 nucleotides are TGTGCCAGCTCACGGGGACAGGGTGACACTGAAGCTTTCTTT.

This chain joins TRBV18 and TRBJ1-2, with D tentatively TRBD1 (6 bases). This CDR3 is 14 amino acids long. V was pared by 2 bases and J by 4 bases, with 11 bases between. Germline V gives CDR1 KGHSH, CDR2 LQKENI. CDR3 sequence reads: CASSPVSGAYGYTF. The CDR3 nucleotides read TGTGCCAGCTCACCAGTTTCAGGGGCCTATGGCTACACCTTC.

This chain links TRBV18 with TRBJ2-1; TRBD2 agrees at 8 bases. V shed 6 bases, J shed 7 bases, and the junction held 8 bases outside the gene matches. The V gene's germline CDR1 is KGHSH and CDR2 LQKENI. The CDR3 contains 14 residues. The CDR3, as DNA: TGTGCCAGCTCGCCGGGACTAGGTGTGAATGAGCAGTTCTTC. This encodes CASSPGLGVNEQFF. Based on the CDR3 plus reference TRBV18 and TRBJ2-1, the full variable domain is NAGVMQNPRHLVRRRGQEARLRCSPMKGHSHVYWYRQLPEEGLKFMVYLQKENIIDESGMPKERFSAEFPKEGPSILRIQQVVRGDSAAYFCASSPGLGVNEQFFGPGTRLTVL.

The chain uses TRBV18 and TRBJ2-2; possibly TRBD2 for D (5 bases). The length of the CDR3 is 16 residues. Between the trimmed V and J ends, which lost 3 bases and 0 bases, there was a span of 11 bases. Germline lookup yields CDR1 KGHSH and CDR2 LQKENI. The CDR3 DNA reads as TGTGCCAGCTCACCCTTAGGAGGCCCGAACACCGGGGAGCTGTTTTTT. It translates to CASSPLGGPNTGELFF.

This chain links TRBV27 with TRBJ1-4; 7 bases align to TRBD1. CDR1 is MNHEY, CDR2 SMNVEV, per germline (reference sequence). With V trimmed by 6 bases and J by 6 bases, 10 bases remained unmatched. The CDR3 sequence is 15 residues long. The CDR3 DNA reads as TGTGCCAGCAGCGGGAGGGGGCTGCTAGATGAAAAACTGTTTTTT. It is translated as CASSGRGLLDEKLFF.

V and J are TRBV3-1 and TRBJ2-2; D unresolved. CDR1 LGHDT and CDR2 YNNKEL come from the germline V gene (reference sequence). Trimming left V 6 bases short and J 0 bases short, with 8 bases between. The CDR3 is 14 residues long. The CDR3 protein is CASSPGPNTGELFF. The CDR3 nucleotides are TGTGCCAGCAGTCCGGGCCCGAACACCGGGGAGCTGTTTTTT. The variable domain in full, with the rest retrieved from reference TRBV3-1 and TRBJ2-2, is DTAVSQTPKYLVTQMGNDKSIKCEQNLGHDTMYWYKQDSKKFLKIMFSYNNKELIINETVPNRFSPKSPDKAHLNLHINSLELGDSAVYFCASSPGPNTGELFFGEGSRLTVL.

V usage is TRBV7-9 and J usage is TRBJ2-7; a weak D match, TRBD1 (6 bases). This CDR3 comprises 11 residues. From germline, CDR1 is SEHNR and CDR2 FQNEAQ (reference sequence). V was shortened by 5 bases and J by 6 bases, with 8 bases between the two germline ends. The CDR3 DNA reads TGTGCCAGCAGCAACAGGGTCGAGCAGTACTTC. Its translation is CASSNRVEQYF.

The chain links TRBV6-6 to TRBJ2-7, with a tentative D call TRBD2 (5 bases). Germline CDR1 reads MNHNY; CDR2 reads SVGAGI (reference sequence). The CDR3 contains 13 residues. The germline V and J ends were trimmed by 9 bases and 2 bases, with 14 bases remaining between them. The CDR3 bases are TGTGCCAGTGCTAGCATATCGACCTACGAGCAGTACTTC. Amino acid sequence: CASASISTYEQYF.

This clonotype was counted a single time. The chain has TRBV18 and TRBJ2-3; 10 nucleotides match TRBD2. The V gene end was trimmed by 5 bases and the J gene end by 6 bases; junction bases not matched to a gene: 5. The CDR3 spans 14 residues. The germline V gene has CDR1 KGHSH and CDR2 LQKENI. As DNA, the CDR3 is TGTGCCAGCTCAAGCACTAGCGGGAAGGATACGCAGTATTTT. The encoded protein is CASSSTSGKDTQYF.

The genes are TRBV12-5 and TRBJ2-7; 9 bases line up with TRBD1. Germline V gene lookup returns CDR1 LGHNT and CDR2 FRNRAP. This CDR3 contains 15 residues. The V segment lost 5 bases and the J segment 3 bases; nucleotides outside the gene matches: 8. CDR3 protein: CASGLTGTGRYEQYF. The DNA for the CDR3 is TGTGCTAGTGGTCTAACCGGGACAGGGCGCTACGAGCAGTACTTC.

The chain uses TRBV29-1 and TRBJ2-7, with unresolved D. V lost 4 bases and J lost 4, with 8 bases in between. The CDR3 consists of 11 residues. Germline loops: CDR1 SQVTM, CDR2 ANQGSEA. The CDR3 DNA sequence: TGCAGCGTTGTTGTCAGGTACGAGCAGTACTTC. Encoded protein: CSVVVRYEQYF.

This chain uses TRBV5-1 with TRBJ2-3, with TRBD1 matching 8 bases. The CDR3 totals 16 residues. Germline CDR1 and CDR2: SGHRS and YFSETQ. The junction had 6 bases not matched to a gene; V was cut back by 0 bases and J by 3 bases. The CDR3 DNA reads as TGCGCCAGCAGCTTGGAGTGGCAGGGGGCAACAGATACGCAGTATTTT. Its protein is CASSLEWQGATDTQYF.

V is TRBV4-2 and J is TRBJ2-3; perhaps TRBD2 as D (6 bases). Germline CDR1 is LGHNA and CDR2 is YNFKEQ. V lost 1 base and J 0 bases, leaving 11 bases between the germline ends. The length of the CDR3 is 16 residues. The CDR3 DNA reads as TGTGCCAGCAGCCAAGTGGAGGGAGAAAGCACAGATACGCAGTATTTT. It encodes CASSQVEGESTDTQYF.